This T cell receptor beta chain was sequenced for a study of Graves' ophthalmopathy and Graves' hyperthyroidism. Findings of the study overall: In predicting ophthalmopathy progression, the model reached around 66% sensitivity and around 72% specificity.

As the template, RNA transcripts were used to amplify TCR beta CDR3 regions. Investigators did first-round RT-PCR with HTBI primers, then second-round multiplex PCR. TCRdb used MiXCR to reprocess the multiplex PCR reads, holding one entry per CDR3 protein. Counted here are hundreds of thousands of distinct CDR3 sequences, approximately 39% occurring once; the ten biggest clones make up about 3.3%. To note about this clonotype: The antigen is undetermined.

The ends were cut back, 0 bases at V and 0 bases at J, with 12 bases in the middle. The CDR3 length is 16 residues. From germline, CDR1 is SGHNT and CDR2 YYREEE (reference sequence). The receptor comes from an adult man with Graves' ophthalmopathy. V usage is TRBV5-4 and J usage is TRBJ1-2, with D maybe TRBD1 (6 bases). Input material: peripheral blood. The CDR3 DNA reads TGTGCCAGCAGCTTGGGAGGGGGTAGTACTAACTATGGCTACACCTTC. This translates into CASSLGGGSTNYGYTF.